This T cell receptor (beta chain) was sequenced during a study of blood T cell repertoires in COVID-19. This clone occurred once. Some clones are missing from TCRdb's copy, which holds only in-frame ones; the method was immunoSEQ multiplex PCR. This table has around 60,000 clones, roughly 84% appearing once. Trimming removed 8 bases from V and 6 bases from J; junction bases left unmatched: 12. This CDR3 comprises 15 residues. Germline assignment: CDR1 MGHRA and CDR2 YSYEKL. The sequence was collected from a man between 65 and 80 years old with acute or convalescent COVID-19. The sequenced sample consisted of peripheral blood. V is TRBV4-1 and J is TRBJ1-1; TRBD1 matches 10 bases. CDR3 coding DNA: TGCGCCAGCCCTAAGGTGGGGACAGGGGAACCTGAAGCTTTCTTT. Protein product: CASPKVGTGEPEAFF.